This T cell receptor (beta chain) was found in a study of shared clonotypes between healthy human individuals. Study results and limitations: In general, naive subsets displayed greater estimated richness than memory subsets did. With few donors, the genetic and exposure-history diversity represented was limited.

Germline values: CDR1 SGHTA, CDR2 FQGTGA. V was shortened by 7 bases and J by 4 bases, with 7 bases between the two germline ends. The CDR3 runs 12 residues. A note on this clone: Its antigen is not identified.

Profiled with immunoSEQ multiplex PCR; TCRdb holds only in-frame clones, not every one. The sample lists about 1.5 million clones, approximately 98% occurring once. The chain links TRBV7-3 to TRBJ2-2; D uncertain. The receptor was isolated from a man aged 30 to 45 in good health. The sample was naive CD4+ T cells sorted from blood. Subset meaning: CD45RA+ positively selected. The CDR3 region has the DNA TGTGCCAGCATCTCCCCCACCGGGGAGCTGTTTTTT. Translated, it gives CASISPTGELFF.